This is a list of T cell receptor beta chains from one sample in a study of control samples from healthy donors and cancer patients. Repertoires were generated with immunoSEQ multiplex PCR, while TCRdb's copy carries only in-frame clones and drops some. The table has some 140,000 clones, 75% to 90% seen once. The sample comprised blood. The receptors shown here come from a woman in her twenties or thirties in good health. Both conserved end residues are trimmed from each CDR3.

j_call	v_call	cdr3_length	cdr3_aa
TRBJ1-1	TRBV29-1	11	SARTARDTEAF
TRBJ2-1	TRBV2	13	ASSALAAVGNEQF
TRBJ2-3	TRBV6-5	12	ASTPGQGYDTQY
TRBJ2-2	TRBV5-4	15	ASSSTSGRAGTGELF
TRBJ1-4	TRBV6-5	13	ASNNGPSIREKLF
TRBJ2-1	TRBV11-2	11	ASSFLARNEQF
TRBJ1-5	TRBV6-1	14	ASSDGAVYSNQPQH
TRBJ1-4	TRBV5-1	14	ASSRIFAGTPEKLF
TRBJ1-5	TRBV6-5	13	ASSQGGYSNQPQH
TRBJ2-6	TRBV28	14	ASSQQVLAGANVLT
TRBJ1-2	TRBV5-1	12	ASSVLQSNYGYT
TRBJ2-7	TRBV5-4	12	ASSLGTGPYEQY
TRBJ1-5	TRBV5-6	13	ASSSTGGSNQPQH
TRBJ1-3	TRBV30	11	AWNLGAGNTIY
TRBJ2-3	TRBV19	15	ASSISGLAGGSDTQY
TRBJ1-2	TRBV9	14	ASSVVGVPDARGYT
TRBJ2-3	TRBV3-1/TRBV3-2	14	ASSQGSGAKTDTQY
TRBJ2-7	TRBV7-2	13	ASSFFRDSSYEQY
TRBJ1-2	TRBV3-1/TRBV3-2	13	ASSQGRGTNYGYT
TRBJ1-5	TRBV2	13	ASSERGLSNQPQH
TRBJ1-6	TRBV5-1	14	ASSLIGRTGNSPLH
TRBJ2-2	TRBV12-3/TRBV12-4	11	ASSLSGAGELF
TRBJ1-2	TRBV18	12	ASSPSSGSYGHT
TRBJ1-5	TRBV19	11	ASTRQDYQPQH
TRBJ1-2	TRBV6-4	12	ASSDSAGEDGYT
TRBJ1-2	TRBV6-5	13	ASTVGGLGGFVYT
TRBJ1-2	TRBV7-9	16	ASSSFRTGEVSSYGYT
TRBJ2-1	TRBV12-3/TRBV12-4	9	ASTSYNEQF
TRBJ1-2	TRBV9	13	ASSVGIGGNYGYT
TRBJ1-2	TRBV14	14	ASSQYRLGGNYGYT
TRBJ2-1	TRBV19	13	ASSYGGTDAREQF
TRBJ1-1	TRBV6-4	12	ASSDGEGNTEAF
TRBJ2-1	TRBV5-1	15	ASSPEGTTSGRGEQF
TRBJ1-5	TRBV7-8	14	ASSLATSQLHQPQH
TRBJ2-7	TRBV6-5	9	ASSTEYEQY
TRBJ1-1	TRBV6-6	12	ASSYSRGNTEAF
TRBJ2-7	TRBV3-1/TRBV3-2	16	ASSQKPPGTGDFYEQY
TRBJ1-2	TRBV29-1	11	SAGSDYNYGYT
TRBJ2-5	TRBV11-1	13	ASSPPGGAGETQY
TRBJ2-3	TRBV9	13	ASSPGTSATDTQY